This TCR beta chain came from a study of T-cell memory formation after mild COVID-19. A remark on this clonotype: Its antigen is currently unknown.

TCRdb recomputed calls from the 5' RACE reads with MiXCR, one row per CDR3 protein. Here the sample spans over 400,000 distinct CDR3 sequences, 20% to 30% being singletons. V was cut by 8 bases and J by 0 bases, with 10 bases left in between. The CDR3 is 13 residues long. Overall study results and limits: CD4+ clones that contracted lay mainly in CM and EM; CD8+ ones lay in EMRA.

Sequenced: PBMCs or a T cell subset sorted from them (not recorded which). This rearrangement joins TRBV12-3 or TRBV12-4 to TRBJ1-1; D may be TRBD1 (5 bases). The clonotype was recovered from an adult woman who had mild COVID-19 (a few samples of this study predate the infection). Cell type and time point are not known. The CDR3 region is CASGGLVNTEAFF. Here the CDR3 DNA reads TGTGCCAGCGGGGGTTTGGTGAACACTGAAGCTTTCTTT.